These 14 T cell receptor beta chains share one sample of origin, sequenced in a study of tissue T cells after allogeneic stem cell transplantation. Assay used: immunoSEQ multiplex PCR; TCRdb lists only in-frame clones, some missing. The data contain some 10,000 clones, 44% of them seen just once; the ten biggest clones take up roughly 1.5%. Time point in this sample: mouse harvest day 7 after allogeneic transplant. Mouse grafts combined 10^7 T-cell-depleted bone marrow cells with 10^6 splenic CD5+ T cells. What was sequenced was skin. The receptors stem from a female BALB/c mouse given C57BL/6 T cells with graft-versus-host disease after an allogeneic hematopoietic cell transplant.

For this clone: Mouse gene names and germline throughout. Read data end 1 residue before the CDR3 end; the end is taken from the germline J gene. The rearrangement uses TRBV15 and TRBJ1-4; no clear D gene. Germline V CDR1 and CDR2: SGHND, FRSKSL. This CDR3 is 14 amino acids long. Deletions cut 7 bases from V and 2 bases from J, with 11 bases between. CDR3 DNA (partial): TGTGCCAGCACCAAAATCTTGTCCAACGAAAGATTATTT. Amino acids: CASTKILSNERLF. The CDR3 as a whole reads CASTKILSNERLFF.

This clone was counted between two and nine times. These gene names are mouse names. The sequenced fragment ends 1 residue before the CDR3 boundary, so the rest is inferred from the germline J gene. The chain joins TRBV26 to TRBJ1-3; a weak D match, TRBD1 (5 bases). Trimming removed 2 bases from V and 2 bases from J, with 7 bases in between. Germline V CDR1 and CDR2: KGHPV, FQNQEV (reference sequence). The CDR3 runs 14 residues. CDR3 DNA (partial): TGTGCCAGCAGTCTGCCAGGGCCTGGAAATACGCTCTAT. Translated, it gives CASSLPGPGNTLY. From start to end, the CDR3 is CASSLPGPGNTLYF.

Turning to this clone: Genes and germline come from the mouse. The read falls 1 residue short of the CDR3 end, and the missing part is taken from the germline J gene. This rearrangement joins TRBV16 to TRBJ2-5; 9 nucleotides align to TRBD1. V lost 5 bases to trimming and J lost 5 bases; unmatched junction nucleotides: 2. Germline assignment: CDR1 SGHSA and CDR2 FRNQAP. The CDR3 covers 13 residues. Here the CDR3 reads CASSPTGGDTQYF. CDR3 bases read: TGTGCAAGCAGCCCGACAGGGGGAGACACCCAGTAC.

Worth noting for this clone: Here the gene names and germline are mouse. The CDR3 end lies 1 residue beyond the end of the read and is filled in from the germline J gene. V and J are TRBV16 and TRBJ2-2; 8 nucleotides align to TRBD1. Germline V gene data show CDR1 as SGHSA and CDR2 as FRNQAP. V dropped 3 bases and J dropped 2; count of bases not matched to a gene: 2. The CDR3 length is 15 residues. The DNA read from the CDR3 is TGTGCAAGCAGCTTGCAGGGGGCGAACACCGGGCAGCTCTAC. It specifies CASSLQGANTGQLY. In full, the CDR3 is CASSLQGANTGQLYF.

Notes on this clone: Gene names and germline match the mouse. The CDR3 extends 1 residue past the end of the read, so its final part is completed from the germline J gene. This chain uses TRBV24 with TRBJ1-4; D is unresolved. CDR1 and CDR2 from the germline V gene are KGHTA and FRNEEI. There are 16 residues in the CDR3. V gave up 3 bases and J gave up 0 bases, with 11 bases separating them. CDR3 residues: CASSLPHGLSNERLFF. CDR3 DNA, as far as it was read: TGTGCCAGCAGTCTTCCCCACGGACTTTCCAACGAAAGATTATTT.

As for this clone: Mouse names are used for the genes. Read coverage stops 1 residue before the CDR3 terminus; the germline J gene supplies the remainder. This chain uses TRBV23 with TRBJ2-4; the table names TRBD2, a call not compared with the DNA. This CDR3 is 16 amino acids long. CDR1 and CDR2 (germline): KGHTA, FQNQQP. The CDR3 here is CSSSQRGGAGQNTLYF. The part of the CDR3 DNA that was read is TGCTCCAGCAGTCAAAGGGGGGGCGCGGGTCAAAACACCTTGTAC.

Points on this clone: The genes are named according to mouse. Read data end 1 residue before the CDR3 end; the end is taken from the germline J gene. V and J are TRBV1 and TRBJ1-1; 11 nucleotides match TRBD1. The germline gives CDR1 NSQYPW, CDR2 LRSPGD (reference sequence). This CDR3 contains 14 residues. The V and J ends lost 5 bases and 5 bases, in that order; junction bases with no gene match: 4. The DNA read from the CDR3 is TGCACCTGCAGTTCCCGGGACAGGGGGACAGAAGTCTTC. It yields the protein CTCSSRDRGTEVF. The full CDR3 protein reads CTCSSRDRGTEVFF.

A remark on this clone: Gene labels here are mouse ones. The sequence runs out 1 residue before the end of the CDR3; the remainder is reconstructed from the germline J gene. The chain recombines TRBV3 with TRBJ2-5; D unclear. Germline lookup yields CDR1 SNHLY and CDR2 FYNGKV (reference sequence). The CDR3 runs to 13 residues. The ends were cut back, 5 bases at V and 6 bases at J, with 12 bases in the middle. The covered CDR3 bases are TGTGCCAGCAGCCCCCCCGGGCGCGACACCCAGTAC. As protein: CASSPPGRDTQY. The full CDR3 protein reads CASSPPGRDTQYF.

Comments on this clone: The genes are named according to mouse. The part of the CDR3 DNA that was read is TGTGCCAGCAGCTCGCTTTATAGTCAAAACACCTTGTAC. The encoded protein is CASSSLYSQNTLY. The full CDR3 is CASSSLYSQNTLYF. The chain combines TRBV3 with TRBJ2-4; D gene unclear. The read finishes 1 residue shy of the CDR3 end, and the germline J gene is used to complete it. The V gene's germline CDR1 is SNHLY and CDR2 FYNGKV (reference sequence). The V end was cut by 4 bases, the J end by 0 bases, with 8 bases between. The CDR3 is made up of 14 amino acids.

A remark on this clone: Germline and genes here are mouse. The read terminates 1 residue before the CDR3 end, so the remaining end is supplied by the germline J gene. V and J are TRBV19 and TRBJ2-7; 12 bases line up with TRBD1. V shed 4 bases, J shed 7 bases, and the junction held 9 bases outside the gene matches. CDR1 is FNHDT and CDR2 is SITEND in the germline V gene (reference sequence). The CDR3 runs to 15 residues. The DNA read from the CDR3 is TGTGCCAGCAGTGCTCCGGGACAGGGGGCGGGCGAACAGTAC. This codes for CASSAPGQGAGEQY. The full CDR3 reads CASSAPGQGAGEQYF.

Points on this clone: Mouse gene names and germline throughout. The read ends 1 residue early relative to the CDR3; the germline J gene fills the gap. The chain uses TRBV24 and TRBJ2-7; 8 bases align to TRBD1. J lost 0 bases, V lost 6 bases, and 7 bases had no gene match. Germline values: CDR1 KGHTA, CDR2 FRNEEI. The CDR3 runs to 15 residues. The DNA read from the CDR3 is TGTGCCAGCAGCCTCGGACAGGGCAACTCCTATGAACAGTAC. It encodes CASSLGQGNSYEQY. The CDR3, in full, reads CASSLGQGNSYEQYF.

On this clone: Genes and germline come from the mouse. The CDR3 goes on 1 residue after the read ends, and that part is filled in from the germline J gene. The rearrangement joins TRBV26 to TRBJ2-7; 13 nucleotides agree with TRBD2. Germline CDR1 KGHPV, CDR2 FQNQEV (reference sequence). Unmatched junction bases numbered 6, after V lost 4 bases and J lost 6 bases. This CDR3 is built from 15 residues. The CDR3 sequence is CASSPGLGGRREQYF. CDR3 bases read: TGTGCCAGCAGTCCAGGACTGGGGGGGCGCCGTGAACAGTAC.

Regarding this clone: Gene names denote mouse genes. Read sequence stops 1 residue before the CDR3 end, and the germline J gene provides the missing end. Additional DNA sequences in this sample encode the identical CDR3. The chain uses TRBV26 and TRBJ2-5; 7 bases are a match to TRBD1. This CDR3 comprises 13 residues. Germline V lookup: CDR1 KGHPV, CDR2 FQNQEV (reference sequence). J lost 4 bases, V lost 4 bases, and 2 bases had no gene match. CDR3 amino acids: CASSRQGEDTQYF. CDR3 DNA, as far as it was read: TGTGCCAGCAGTCGACAGGGAGAAGACACCCAGTAC.

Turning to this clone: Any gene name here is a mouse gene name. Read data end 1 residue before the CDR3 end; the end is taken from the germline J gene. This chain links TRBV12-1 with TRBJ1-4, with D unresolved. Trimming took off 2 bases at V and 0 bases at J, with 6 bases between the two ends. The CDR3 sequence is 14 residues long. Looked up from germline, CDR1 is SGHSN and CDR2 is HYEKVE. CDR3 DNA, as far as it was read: TGTGCCAGCTCTCCCAAGCTTTCCAACGAAAGATTATTT. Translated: CASSPKLSNERLF. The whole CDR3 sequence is CASSPKLSNERLFF.